The TCR beta chain under discussion was sequenced for a study of control samples from healthy donors and cancer patients. The CDR3 extends over 16 amino acids. Germline V CDR1 and CDR2: SQVTM, ANQGSEA. V gave up 8 bases and J gave up 1 base, with 24 bases separating them. The data were produced by immunoSEQ multiplex PCR, yet TCRdb's version contains in-frame clones alone and is incomplete. The sample holds 77,000 or so clones, roughly 91% seen once. This receptor was taken from a man under 40 in good health. The chain has TRBV29-1 and TRBJ2-7, with D perhaps matching TRBD2 (5 bases). Sequenced sample: blood. This CDR3 is CSLSRKGRESSYEQYF. CDR3 DNA: TGCAGCCTCTCGCGCAAGGGTCGGGAATCTTCCTACGAGCAGTACTTC.